These 16 T cell receptor beta chains share one sample of origin, sequenced in a study of T cell responses to AZD1222 COVID-19 vaccine. TCRdb keeps only in-frame clones here, not all; method: immunoSEQ multiplex PCR. This table holds roughly 150,000 clones, about 92% found once. Sequenced material: peripheral blood, taken on day 0 of AZD1222 vaccination. Source of these receptors: an adult in good health.

The chain is built from TRBV28 and TRBJ1-2, with 7 bases identical to TRBD1. V shed 3 bases, J shed 6 bases, and the junction held 7 bases outside the gene matches. The CDR3 consists of 14 residues. The V gene's germline CDR1 is MDHEN and CDR2 SYDVKM. The CDR3 spells CASSFRQGVDGYTF. Written as DNA, the CDR3 is TGTGCCAGCAGTTTTCGGCAGGGGGTAGATGGCTACACCTTC.

This clone was detected a few times. The chain is built from TRBV6-4 and TRBJ2-3, with 7 bases aligning to TRBD2. Germline CDR1 and CDR2: MRHNA and SNTAGT. The CDR3 extends over 15 amino acids. The J segment lost 0 bases and the V segment lost 2 bases, leaving 2 bases of the junction unmatched. The CDR3 sequence: CASSDGSGSTDTQYF. The CDR3 nucleotides read TGTGCCAGCAGTGACGGTAGCGGGAGCACAGATACGCAGTATTTT.

The chain couples TRBV7-9 to TRBJ2-5, with 9 bases that match TRBD2. Germline-derived CDR1 and CDR2 are SEHNR and FQNEAQ (reference sequence). V lost 3 bases, J lost 2 bases, and 1 base stayed unmatched. There are 14 residues in the CDR3. Here the CDR3 DNA reads TGTGCCAGCAGCTTTAGCGGGGGACAAGAGACCCAGTACTTC. As protein: CASSFSGGQETQYF.

This rearrangement joins TRBV6-2 or TRBV6-3 to TRBJ1-5; no clear D. The CDR3 has 15 amino acids. CDR1 is MNHEY, CDR2 SVGEGT, per germline. Between the trimmed V and J ends, which lost 0 bases and 5 bases, there was a span of 11 bases. The CDR3 sequence is CASSYSTAGYQPQHF. The CDR3 DNA reads TGTGCCAGCAGTTACTCGACCGCCGGTTATCAGCCCCAGCATTTT.

This clone was seen a single time. V gene TRBV12-3 or TRBV12-4 combines with J gene TRBJ1-5, with 8 bases identical to TRBD1. CDR3 length equals 13 residues. Trimming removed 4 bases from V and 7 bases from J; junction bases left unmatched: 3. The CDR3 here is CASSYRGYQPQHF. The CDR3 coding sequence is TGTGCCAGCAGTTACAGGGGGTACCAGCCCCAGCATTTT.

V gene TRBV10-2 combines with J gene TRBJ2-4; 8 nucleotides match TRBD1. CDR1 is WSHSY, CDR2 SAAADI, per germline. The CDR3 contains 19 residues. With V trimmed by 3 bases and J by 1 base, 14 bases remained unmatched. CDR3 sequence reads: CASSDWAAGGQSAKNIQYF. DNA of the CDR3: TGCGCCAGCAGTGACTGGGCGGCAGGGGGCCAATCGGCCAAAAACATTCAGTACTTC.

The rearrangement uses TRBV30 and TRBJ1-3, with D perhaps TRBD1 (6 bases). CDR3 length: 13 amino acids. V was shortened by 8 bases and J by 1 base, with 12 bases between the two germline ends. From germline, CDR1 is GTSNPN and CDR2 SVGIG (reference sequence). Here the CDR3 reads CALSQGSGNTIYF. CDR3 nucleotides: TGTGCCCTCTCACAGGGATCTGGAAACACCATATATTTT.

The chain employs TRBV9 and TRBJ1-5; D is uncertain. The V end lost 0 bases, the J end lost 3 bases, and 10 bases lay between the germline ends. This CDR3 region has 15 residues. Germline CDR1 is SGDLS and CDR2 is YYNGEE. The CDR3 sequence: CASSVGPGINQPQHF. The CDR3 coding sequence is TGTGCCAGCAGCGTAGGACCCGGCATCAATCAGCCCCAGCATTTT. The full variable domain, its missing parts supplied by reference TRBV9 and TRBJ1-5, is DSGVTQTPKHLITATGQRVTLRCSPRSGDLSVYWYQQSLDQGLQFLIQYYNGEERAKGNILERFSAQQFPDLHSELNLSSLELGDSALYFCASSVGPGINQPQHFGDGTRLSIL.

The genes are TRBV11-3 and TRBJ2-3; TRBD2 matches 14 bases. The CDR3 has 16 residues. Trimming cost V 5 bases and J 3 bases; bases outside gene matches: 4. Germline CDR1 SGHNT, CDR2 YENEEA. The CDR3, as DNA: TGTGCCAGCAGCCCAGGACTAGCGGGGGGAACAGATACGCAGTATTTT. It translates to CASSPGLAGGTDTQYF.

This clone was found once. This chain uses TRBV7-2 with TRBJ2-7, with 12 bases aligning to TRBD2. CDR1 is SGHTA, CDR2 FQGNSA, per germline. The length of the CDR3 is 15 residues. The ends lost 5 bases at V and 3 bases at J; junction bases unmatched: 5. In DNA form, the CDR3 reads TGTGCCAGCAGCCCCACTAGCGGGGGGAACTACGAGCAGTACTTC. It yields the protein CASSPTSGGNYEQYF.

The chain uses TRBV19 and TRBJ2-7; maybe TRBD2 (5 bases). V lost 5 bases and J lost 0, with 20 bases in between. CDR3 size: 17 residues. Germline CDR1 is LNHDA and CDR2 is SQIVND (reference sequence). The CDR3 loop is CASSYNPGIKDSYEQYF. CDR3 nucleotide sequence: TGTGCCAGTAGTTACAACCCGGGGATCAAGGACTCCTACGAGCAGTACTTC.

The V and J genes are TRBV7-2 and TRBJ2-3; D is uncertain. The CDR3 spans 13 residues. In germline, CDR1 is SGHTA, CDR2 FQGNSA. Trimming stripped 4 bases from V and 5 bases from J, with 10 bases between. The CDR3 is CASSSRLRDTQYF. DNA of the CDR3: TGTGCCAGCAGCTCGAGATTACGAGATACGCAGTATTTT.

The chain uses TRBV6-5 and TRBJ1-6; possible D gene TRBD1, 6 bases. CDR1 is MNHEY and CDR2 is SVGAGI in the germline V gene. V was pared by 0 bases and J by 7 bases, with 10 bases between. This CDR3 spans 15 amino acids. CDR3 nucleotides: TGTGCCAGCAGTTACTCCGACAGGTGGAATTCACCCCTCCACTTT. This codes for CASSYSDRWNSPLHF.

Remarks on this clone: A read error may produce the germline difference seen at one junction end. This sequence joins TRBV6-5 and TRBJ1-2; D unresolved. This CDR3 spans 12 amino acids. Germline-derived CDR1 and CDR2 are MNHEY and SVGAGI. The CDR3 region is CASSYSGNGHTF. The CDR3 nucleotides are TGTGCCAGCAGTTACTCCGGGAATGGCCACACCTTC.

V is TRBV27 and J is TRBJ2-1; TRBD1 aligns across 10 bases. Germline-derived CDR1 and CDR2 are MNHEY and SMNVEV (reference sequence). This CDR3 has 16 amino acids. The V segment lost 7 bases and the J segment 6 bases; nucleotides outside the gene matches: 12. The CDR3 region is CASTPQTGTGVNEQFF. The CDR3 DNA reads as TGTGCCAGCACACCTCAGACCGGGACAGGGGTCAATGAGCAGTTCTTC.

CDR3 loop: CASSSQGTNYGYTF. The CDR3 region has the DNA TGTGCCAGCAGTTCCCAGGGAACTAACTATGGCTACACCTTC. V is TRBV6-5 and J is TRBJ1-2; perhaps TRBD1 as D (5 bases). This CDR3 comprises 14 residues. The V end was cut by 4 bases, the J end by 0 bases, with 9 bases between. CDR1 and CDR2 (germline): MNHEY, SVGAGI.